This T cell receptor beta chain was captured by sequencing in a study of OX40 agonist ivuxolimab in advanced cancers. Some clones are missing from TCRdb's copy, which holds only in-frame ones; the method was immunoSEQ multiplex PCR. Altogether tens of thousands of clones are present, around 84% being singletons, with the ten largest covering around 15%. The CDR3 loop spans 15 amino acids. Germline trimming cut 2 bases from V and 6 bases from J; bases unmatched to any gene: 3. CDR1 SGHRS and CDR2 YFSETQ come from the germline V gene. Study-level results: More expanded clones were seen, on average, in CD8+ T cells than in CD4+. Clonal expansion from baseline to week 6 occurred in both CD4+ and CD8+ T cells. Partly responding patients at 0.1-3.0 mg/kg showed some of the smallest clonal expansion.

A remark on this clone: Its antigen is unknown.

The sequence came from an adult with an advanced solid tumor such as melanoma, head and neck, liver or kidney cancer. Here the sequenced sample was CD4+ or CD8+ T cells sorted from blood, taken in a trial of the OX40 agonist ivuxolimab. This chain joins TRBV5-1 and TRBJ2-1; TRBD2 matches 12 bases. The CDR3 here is CASSFLAGGLNEQFF. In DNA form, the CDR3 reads TGCGCCAGCAGCTTTCTAGCGGGGGGGCTCAATGAGCAGTTCTTC.